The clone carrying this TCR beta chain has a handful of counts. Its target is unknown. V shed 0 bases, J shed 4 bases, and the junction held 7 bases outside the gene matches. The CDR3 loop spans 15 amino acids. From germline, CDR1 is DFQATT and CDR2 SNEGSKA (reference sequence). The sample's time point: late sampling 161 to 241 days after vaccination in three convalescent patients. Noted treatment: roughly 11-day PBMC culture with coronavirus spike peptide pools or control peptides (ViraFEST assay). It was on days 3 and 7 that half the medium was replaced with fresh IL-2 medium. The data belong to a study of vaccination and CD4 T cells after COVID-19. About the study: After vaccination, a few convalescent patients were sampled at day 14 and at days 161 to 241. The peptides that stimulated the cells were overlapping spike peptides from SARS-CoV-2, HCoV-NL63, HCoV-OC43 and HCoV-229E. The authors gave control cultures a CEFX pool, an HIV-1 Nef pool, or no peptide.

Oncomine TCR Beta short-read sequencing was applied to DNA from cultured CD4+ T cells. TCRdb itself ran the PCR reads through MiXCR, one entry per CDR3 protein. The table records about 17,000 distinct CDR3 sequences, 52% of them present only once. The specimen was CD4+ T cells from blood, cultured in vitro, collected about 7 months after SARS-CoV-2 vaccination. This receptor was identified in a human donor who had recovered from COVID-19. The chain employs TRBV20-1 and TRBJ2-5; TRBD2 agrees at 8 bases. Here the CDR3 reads CSARERAGAGETQYF. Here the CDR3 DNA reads TGCAGTGCTAGAGAGAGAGCGGGAGCTGGAGAGACCCAGTACTTC.